This record concerns one T cell receptor beta chain sequence. Its antigen is not identified. V lost 3 bases, J lost 5 bases, and 14 bases lay in between. CDR3 length equals 15 residues. Germline lookup yields CDR1 SGHAT and CDR2 FQNNGV. The data belong to a study of cytomegalovirus exposure and HLA in healthy donors. Study results and caveats: It was reported that TCR beta sequences correctly inferred the HLA-A and HLA-B alleles for most subjects. Common viral pathogens seemed, in a later analysis, to connect with several of the most significant clusters.

As for the donors, each was a healthy bone marrow donor. Amplification used 60 Vbeta primers and 13 Jbeta primers. The repertoire was sequenced with immunoSEQ multiplex PCR; TCRdb's copy has only in-frame clones and lacks some. This table holds some 130,000 clones, around 80% found once. The sequencing input was PBMCs. The chain couples TRBV11-2 to TRBJ2-1; maybe TRBD2 (6 bases). This TCR was recovered from a man in his thirties or forties in good health. The DNA of the CDR3 is TGTGCCAGCAGCTTGAGGCTCACGGGGGACAATGAGCAGTTCTTC. Amino acid sequence: CASSLRLTGDNEQFF. Looking up the rest from reference TRBV11-2 and TRBJ2-1 gives the full variable domain: EAGVAQSPRYKIIEKRQSVAFWCNPISGHATLYWYQQILGQGPKLLIQFQNNGVVDDSQLPKDRFSAERLKGVDSTLKIQPAKLEDSAVYLCASSLRLTGDNEQFFGPGTRLTVL.